This T cell receptor (beta chain) was identified in a study of blood T cells in healthy people across ages. This clonotype was counted only a few times. This CDR3 contains 16 residues. Trimming removed 0 bases from V and 0 bases from J, with 7 bases in between. The germline V gene has CDR1 SGHRS and CDR2 YFSETQ. A J-beta primer mix and a sample-barcoded 5' primer were used in a second PCR of about 6 to 12 cycles. Each CDR3 protein is one row after TCRdb ran MiXCR on the 5' RACE reads. This table holds hundreds of thousands of distinct CDR3 sequences, more than 55% found once. V is TRBV5-1 and J is TRBJ2-6; the D gene is possibly TRBD1 (5 bases). Sequencing was performed on blood. This TCR was recovered from a man aged 35 to 55 in good health. CDR3 protein: CASSLEGLSGANVLTF. CDR3 nucleotide sequence: TGCGCCAGCAGCTTGGAGGGGCTCTCTGGGGCCAACGTCCTGACTTTC.